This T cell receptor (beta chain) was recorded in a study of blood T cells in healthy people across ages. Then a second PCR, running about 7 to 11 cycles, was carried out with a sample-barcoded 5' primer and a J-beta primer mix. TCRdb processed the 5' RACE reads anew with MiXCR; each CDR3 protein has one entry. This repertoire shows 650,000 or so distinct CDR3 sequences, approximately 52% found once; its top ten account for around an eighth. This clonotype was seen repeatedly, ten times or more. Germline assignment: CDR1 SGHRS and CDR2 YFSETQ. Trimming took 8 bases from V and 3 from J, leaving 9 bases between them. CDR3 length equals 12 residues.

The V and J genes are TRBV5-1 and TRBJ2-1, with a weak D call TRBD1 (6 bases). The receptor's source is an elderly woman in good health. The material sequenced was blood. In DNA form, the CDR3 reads TGCGCCAGTAGGGACAACTACAATGAGCAGTTCTTC. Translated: CASRDNYNEQFF.